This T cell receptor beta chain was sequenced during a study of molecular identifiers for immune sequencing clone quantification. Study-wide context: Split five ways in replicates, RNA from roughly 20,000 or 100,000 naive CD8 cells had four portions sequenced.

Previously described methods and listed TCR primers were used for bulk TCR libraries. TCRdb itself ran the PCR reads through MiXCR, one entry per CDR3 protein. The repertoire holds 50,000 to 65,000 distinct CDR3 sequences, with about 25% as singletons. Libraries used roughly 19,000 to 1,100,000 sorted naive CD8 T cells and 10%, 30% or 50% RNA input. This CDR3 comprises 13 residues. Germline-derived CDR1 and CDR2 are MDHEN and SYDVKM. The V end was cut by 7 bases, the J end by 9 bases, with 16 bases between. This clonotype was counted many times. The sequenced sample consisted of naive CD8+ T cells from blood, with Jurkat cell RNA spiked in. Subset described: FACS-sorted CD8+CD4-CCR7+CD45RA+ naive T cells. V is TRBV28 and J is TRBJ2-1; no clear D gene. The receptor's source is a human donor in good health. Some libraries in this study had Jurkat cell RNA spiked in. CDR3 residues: CASNLWTDGEQFF. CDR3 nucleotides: TGTGCCAGCAACCTATGGACGGACGGTGAGCAGTTCTTC.